Listed below are T cell receptor beta chains from one sample, sequenced in a study of Graves' ophthalmopathy and Graves' hyperthyroidism. TCRdb re-called the multiplex PCR reads through MiXCR, storing one row per CDR3 protein. The repertoire holds 210,000 or so distinct CDR3 sequences, 25% to 30% seen once, with 9.1% in the top ten. The specimen sequenced was peripheral blood. These receptors were taken from a man aged 50 to 60 with Graves' ophthalmopathy. Each CDR3 is given with its conserved first and last residue. Fields, in order: CDR3 DNA, CDR3 protein, CDR3 length, J gene, V gene, D gene, clone size. A D gene is named only where the DNA matches it firmly. Where a row states a size, it is once, few, many or the class of an expanded clone; other rows omit it.

TGTGCCAGCAGCCCGATCGACAACAGAAACACTGAAGCTTTCTTT,CASSPIDNRNTEAFF,15,TRBJ1-1,TRBV6-1,-,many
TGTGCCAGCAGTGACTCGAGCGAGCAGTTCTTC,CASSDSSEQFF,11,TRBJ2-1,TRBV6-4,-,-
TGTGCCAGCAGCCCGACGGTGATGAACACTGAAGCTTTCTTT,CASSPTVMNTEAFF,14,TRBJ1-1,TRBV7-9,-,many
TGTGCCAGCAAGGTGGAGGGCTCACCCCTCCACTTT,CASKVEGSPLHF,12,TRBJ1-6,TRBV2,-,many
TGTGCCAGCAGTGAGGGAGAGACCCAGTACTTC,CASSEGETQYF,11,TRBJ2-5,TRBV2,-,many
TGTGCCTGGAGTGTTCAGGGGGCCTATGGCTACACCTTC,CAWSVQGAYGYTF,13,TRBJ1-2,TRBV30,TRBD1,-
TGTGCCAGCAGCGCGATAGGGTATGGCTACACCTTC,CASSAIGYGYTF,12,TRBJ1-2,TRBV7-3,-,-
TGCGCCAGCAGCCCTACAGCGGGAGGAATCGGGGAGCTGTTTTTT,CASSPTAGGIGELFF,15,TRBJ2-2,TRBV5-1,TRBD2,many
TGTGCCAGCAGGAGGACTTCAGGCGAGCAGTACTTC,CASRRTSGEQYF,12,TRBJ2-7,TRBV12-3/TRBV12-4,-,-
TGCGCCAGCAGCTGGGGACAGCCTGACTACGAGCAGTACTTC,CASSWGQPDYEQYF,14,TRBJ2-7,TRBV5-1,TRBD1,-
TGTGCCAGCAGTTACTCGATCCCCGGGACAGCAAATCAGCCCCAGCATTTT,CASSYSIPGTANQPQHF,17,TRBJ1-5,TRBV6-5,TRBD1,-
TGTGCCAGCAGCGGACAGGGGGCTGGTGGCTACACCTTC,CASSGQGAGGYTF,13,TRBJ1-2,TRBV6-1,TRBD1,-
TGTGCCAGTAGTATGGACCCTGGCGGGGAGACCCAGTACTTC,CASSMDPGGETQYF,14,TRBJ2-5,TRBV19,-,many
TGTGCCAGCAGTTACTCGTATGAGGGCCCGGAGCTGTTTTTT,CASSYSYEGPELFF,14,TRBJ2-2,TRBV6-5,-,-
TGTGCCACCAGTGATAAGGGTCAGGGGGCGAACAAGCCCCAGCATTTT,CATSDKGQGANKPQHF,16,TRBJ1-5,TRBV24-1,TRBD1,many
TGTGCCAGCAGCGATCGGGACAGGCCTATGAACACTGAAGCTTTCTTT,CASSDRDRPMNTEAFF,16,TRBJ1-1,TRBV6-2/TRBV6-3,TRBD1,-
TGTGCCAGCAGTGAAAGCCATGGCAGGGGAAACACCATATATTTT,CASSESHGRGNTIYF,15,TRBJ1-3,TRBV6-1,-,many
TGTGCCAGCAGTTGGCTCGGGACAGTAAGTGAAGCTTTCTTT,CASSWLGTVSEAFF,14,TRBJ1-1,TRBV12-3/TRBV12-4,TRBD1,-
TGTGCGACCGAGTTGCTAGCGGGAAGCTACGAGCAGTACTTC,CATELLAGSYEQYF,14,TRBJ2-7,TRBV7-2,TRBD2,many
TGTGCCAGCAGTTTAATGACAGGGGTCAAGAACACTGAAGCTTTCTTT,CASSLMTGVKNTEAFF,16,TRBJ1-1,TRBV2,TRBD1,-
TGTGCCAGCAGTGATAGGGGGCTATTGAACACTGAAGCTTTCTTT,CASSDRGLLNTEAFF,15,TRBJ1-1,TRBV2,TRBD1,-
TGTGCCAGCAGCTTCTCGGGGCAGACACCTGGTTTGGACGAGCAGTACTTC,CASSFSGQTPGLDEQYF,17,TRBJ2-7,TRBV7-8,-,many
TGTGCCAGCAGTTTCGGCGGGAGCGCGGGGGAGACCCAGTACTTC,CASSFGGSAGETQYF,15,TRBJ2-5,TRBV2,TRBD2,-
TGTGCCAGCAGCCTGCAGGTCGGGCACCCAAACACCGGGGAGCTGTTTTTT,CASSLQVGHPNTGELFF,17,TRBJ2-2,TRBV11-2,-,-
TGCAGTGCTAGAGATGCCTCTAGCGGGAGCTCCTACGAGCAGTACTTC,CSARDASSGSSYEQYF,16,TRBJ2-7,TRBV20-1,TRBD2,many
TGCAGTGCTACCATGGGAGACCTCAAAGATTACGAGCAGTACTTC,CSATMGDLKDYEQYF,15,TRBJ2-7,TRBV20-1,-,many
TGTGCCAGCAGTGGAGACCTATCACTCCACGAGCAGTACTTC,CASSGDLSLHEQYF,14,TRBJ2-7,TRBV6-1,-,many
TGTGCCAGCAGCTCAGTGGGGTTGACAGACTTTCACACTGAAGCTTTCTTT,CASSSVGLTDFHTEAFF,17,TRBJ1-1,TRBV7-8,-,many
TGTGCCAGCAGCCCCTCGGGGGCAGGGACTTTCACGTACTTC,CASSPSGAGTFTYF,14,TRBJ2-7,TRBV6-1,-,few
TGTGCCAGCAGCCTCCAATCAGACTATGGCTACACCTTC,CASSLQSDYGYTF,13,TRBJ1-2,TRBV12-3/TRBV12-4,-,-
TGCAGCGTCGGGACCCCAGATGGTGGCGAGCAGTACTTC,CSVGTPDGGEQYF,13,TRBJ2-7,TRBV29-1,-,many